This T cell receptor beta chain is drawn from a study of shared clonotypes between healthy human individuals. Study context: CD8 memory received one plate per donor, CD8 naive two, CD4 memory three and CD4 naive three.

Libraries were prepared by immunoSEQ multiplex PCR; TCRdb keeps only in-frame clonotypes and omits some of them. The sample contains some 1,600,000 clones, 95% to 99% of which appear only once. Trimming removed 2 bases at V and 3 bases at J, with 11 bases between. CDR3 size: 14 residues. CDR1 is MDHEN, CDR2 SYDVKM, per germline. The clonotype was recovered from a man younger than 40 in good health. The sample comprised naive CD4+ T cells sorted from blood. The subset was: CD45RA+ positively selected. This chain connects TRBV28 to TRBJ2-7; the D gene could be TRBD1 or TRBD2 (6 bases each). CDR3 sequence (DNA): TGTGCCAGCAGTTTAGCGGGACAACTCTACGAGCAGTACTTC. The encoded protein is CASSLAGQLYEQYF.